The rows below give T cell receptor beta chains drawn from one sample of a study of blood T cell repertoires in COVID-19. The data were produced by immunoSEQ multiplex PCR, yet TCRdb's version contains in-frame clones alone and is incomplete. The sample gives more than 120,000 clones, around 83% of which show up once; roughly 2.6% is in the top ten. Sequencing used peripheral blood. Every receptor here comes from a human donor with acute or convalescent COVID-19. The donor label of this sample is uncertain. The CDR3 runs from the conserved cysteine through the conserved F or W. D genes are given only for firm matches. Clone size appears in some rows only: once, few, many, or a class for an expanded clone.

J gene | V gene | D gene | clone size | CDR3 DNA | CDR3 protein
TRBJ1-1 | TRBV18 | TRBD1 | once | TGTGCCAGCTCACCCTCTACAGGGGAAACTGAAGCTTTCTTT | CASSPSTGETEAFF
TRBJ2-2 | TRBV7-2 | NA | NA | TGTGCCAGCAGCCTTCGGTTGGGAGCGACCGGGGAGCTGTTTTTT | CASSLRLGATGELFF
TRBJ1-2 | TRBV6-5 | NA | NA | TGTGCCAGCAAGGCAGGGCCCTACTATGGCTACACCTTC | CASKAGPYYGYTF
TRBJ2-7 | TRBV28 | NA | few | TGTGCCAGCAGTTCGACAGGTCCCTACGAGCAGTACTTC | CASSSTGPYEQYF
TRBJ1-4 | TRBV5-1 | TRBD1 | NA | TGCGCCAGCAGCGCCAGGGGGGCAGGCCTTAATGAAAAACTGTTTTTT | CASSARGAGLNEKLFF
TRBJ1-4 | TRBV4-2 | TRBD1 | NA | TGTGCCAGCAGCCCTTTGACAGGGGGTGAAAAACTGTTTTTT | CASSPLTGGEKLFF
TRBJ2-2 | TRBV24-1 | TRBD1 | NA | TGTGCCACCAGCCACAACAGGGGCCTCCCCACCGGGGAGCTGTTTTTT | CATSHNRGLPTGELFF
TRBJ1-2 | TRBV28 | NA | once | TGTGCCAGCATCCGGGAGGGTGACTATGGCTACACCTTC | CASIREGDYGYTF
TRBJ1-5 | TRBV7-8 | NA | NA | TGTGCCAGCAGCCCCCGACAGCAGTATAGCAATCAGCCCCAGCATTTT | CASSPRQQYSNQPQHF
TRBJ1-2 | TRBV7-9 | TRBD1 | NA | TGTGCCAGCAGCTTAGGAGGGGGCATCCTTAACTATGGCTACACCTTC | CASSLGGGILNYGYTF
TRBJ1-6 | TRBV7-2 | NA | once | TGTGCCAGCAGCCCACACACAAACTCCTATAATTCACCCCTCCACTTT | CASSPHTNSYNSPLHF
TRBJ1-3 | TRBV2 | TRBD1 | NA | TGTGCCAGCAGAAGGACAATACAGGGGGTGTCTGGAAACACCATATATTTT | CASRRTIQGVSGNTIYF
TRBJ2-7 | TRBV7-2 | NA | few | TGTGCCAGCAGCCCGCGACAAACCTACTACGAGCAGTACTTC | CASSPRQTYYEQYF
TRBJ2-2 | TRBV27 | NA | NA | TGTGCCAGCAGGAACCTCAGGGTGAACACCGGGGAGCTGTTTTTT | CASRNLRVNTGELFF
TRBJ1-2 | TRBV6-2/TRBV6-3 | NA | NA | TGTGCCAGCAGTTCGGGGGAAGGCTATGGCTACACCTTC | CASSSGEGYGYTF
TRBJ1-1 | TRBV30 | NA | NA | TGTGCCTGGAGTACCCGGACGGGAAGAACTGAAGCTTTCTTT | CAWSTRTGRTEAFF
TRBJ2-5 | TRBV5-6 | TRBD1 | NA | TGTGCCAGCAGCCAGGGACAGGGTCAAGAGACCCAGTACTTC | CASSQGQGQETQYF
TRBJ1-1 | TRBV7-2 | NA | NA | TGTGCCAGCAGCTTATTTCAGAACACTGAAGCTTTCTTT | CASSLFQNTEAFF
TRBJ2-7 | TRBV7-2 | TRBD1 | NA | TGTGCCAGCAGCTACCGGACAGGGGGCGTTGGAGGTTCCTACGAGCAGTACTTC | CASSYRTGGVGGSYEQYF
TRBJ2-7 | TRBV3-1/TRBV3-2 | TRBD2 | NA | TGTGCCAGCAGCCAAGTGCCTAGCGGGTACGAGCAGTACTTC | CASSQVPSGYEQYF
TRBJ2-1 | TRBV10-3 | TRBD1 | NA | TGTGCCATCAGCGCCGGGACAGCGAGCTCCTACAATGAGCAGTTCTTC | CAISAGTASSYNEQFF
TRBJ1-2 | TRBV4-1 | TRBD1 | few | TGCGCCAGCAGCCAGGAAGACAGGGCTCTATATAACTATGGCTACACCTTC | CASSQEDRALYNYGYTF
TRBJ2-1 | TRBV7-9 | TRBD2 | NA | TGTGCCAGCAGTCCCTTAGCGGGGCGGGGGAATGAGCAGTTCTTC | CASSPLAGRGNEQFF
TRBJ1-5 | TRBV7-9 | NA | once | TGTGCCAGCAGCCCGGACAGTAATCAGCCCCAGCATTTT | CASSPDSNQPQHF
TRBJ2-3 | TRBV5-1 | NA | NA | TGCGCCAGCAGCTTGGGCCAGGTGAGCACAGATACGCAGTATTTT | CASSLGQVSTDTQYF
TRBJ1-1 | TRBV24-1 | NA | NA | TGTGCCACCTCAGATCTAGTGGGCACTGAAGCTTTCTTT | CATSDLVGTEAFF
TRBJ2-4 | TRBV5-1 | TRBD1 | NA | TGCGCCAGCAGTCTTCGACAGGGTCAGGGCATTCAGTACTTC | CASSLRQGQGIQYF
TRBJ1-4 | TRBV27 | NA | few | TGTGCCAGCAGTTCTGGGGAGGCTGGACTGTATAATGAAAAACTGTTTTTT | CASSSGEAGLYNEKLFF
TRBJ1-4 | TRBV5-5 | NA | NA | TGTGCCAGCAGCAGCTATGAACCGGGAACTAATGAAAAACTGTTTTTT | CASSSYEPGTNEKLFF
TRBJ1-2 | TRBV19 | TRBD1 | NA | TGTGCCAGTAGTCAGTCCGCGGGACAGGGGGTCTATGGCTACACCTTC | CASSQSAGQGVYGYTF
TRBJ2-1 | TRBV18 | TRBD1 | NA | TGTGCCAGCTCACCACAGACGGGACAGGGTTTACATGAGCAGTTCTTC | CASSPQTGQGLHEQFF
TRBJ2-1 | TRBV6-4 | TRBD1 | NA | TGTGCCAGCAGTGAGACAGGGAGCTCCTACAATGAGCAGTTCTTC | CASSETGSSYNEQFF
TRBJ1-2 | TRBV29-1 | NA | NA | TGCAGCGTTGAAGATAGAACAGGGAACTATGGCTACACCTTC | CSVEDRTGNYGYTF
TRBJ1-4 | TRBV19 | TRBD1 | NA | TGTGCCAGTACCACCTGGTCCGGGACAGTTAAACTGTTTTTT | CASTTWSGTVKLFF
TRBJ2-1 | TRBV13 | NA | NA | TGTGCCAGCAAAGATGGGCAGACCTCCTACAATGAGCAGTTCTTC | CASKDGQTSYNEQFF
TRBJ2-1 | TRBV3-1/TRBV3-2 | NA | NA | TGTGCCAGCAGCCCCACCGACTGGCGCCACTCCTACAATGAGCAGTTCTTC | CASSPTDWRHSYNEQFF
TRBJ2-1 | TRBV4-1 | TRBD2 | NA | TGCGCCAGCAGCCTCCGACTAGCGGGGGATTTGATTACCTCCTACAATGAGCAGTTCTTC | CASSLRLAGDLITSYNEQFF
TRBJ1-1 | TRBV18 | NA | NA | TGTGCCAGCTCACTCATAGAGGACACTGAAGCTTTCTTT | CASSLIEDTEAFF
TRBJ1-2 | TRBV4-2 | NA | NA | TGTGCCAGCAGCCAAGAAATTACAGGGTCGGGTACGGATGGCTACACCTTC | CASSQEITGSGTDGYTF
TRBJ1-1 | TRBV7-2 | TRBD1 | NA | TGTGCCAGCAGCTTAGAACAGGGGGCGATGAACACTGAAGCTTTCTTT | CASSLEQGAMNTEAFF
TRBJ1-5 | TRBV30 | NA | NA | TGTGCCTGGAGTGCCCGGGGTGATCAGCCCCAGCATTTT | CAWSARGDQPQHF
TRBJ1-1 | TRBV6-5 | NA | NA | TGTGCCAGCAGGACACCGGACAGTGAAGCTTTCTTT | CASRTPDSEAFF